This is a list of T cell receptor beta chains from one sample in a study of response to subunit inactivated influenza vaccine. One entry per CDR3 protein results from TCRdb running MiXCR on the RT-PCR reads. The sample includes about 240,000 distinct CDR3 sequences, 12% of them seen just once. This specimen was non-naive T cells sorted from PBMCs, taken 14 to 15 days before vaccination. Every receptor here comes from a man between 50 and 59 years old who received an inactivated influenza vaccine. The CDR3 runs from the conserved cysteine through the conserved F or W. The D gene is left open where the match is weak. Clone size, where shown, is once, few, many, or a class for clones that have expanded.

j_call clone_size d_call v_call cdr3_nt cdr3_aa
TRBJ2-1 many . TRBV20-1 TGCAGTGCTAGAGAGCGGAGCGTAATGTCGGGTGAGCAGTTCTTC CSARERSVMSGEQFF
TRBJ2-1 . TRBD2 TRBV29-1 TGCAGCGTTGCGGGAGGACTAGCGGGAGGTTGGGACAATGAGCAGTTCTTC CSVAGGLAGGWDNEQFF
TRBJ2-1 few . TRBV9 TGTGCCAGCAGCGCCGGGCCCCACGGCGCCGATGAGCAGTTCTTC CASSAGPHGADEQFF
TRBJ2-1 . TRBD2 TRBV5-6 TGTGCCAGCAGCCTTCTCACTAGCGCCTTCTCCTACAATGAGCAGTTCTTC CASSLLTSAFSYNEQFF
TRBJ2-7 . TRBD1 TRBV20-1 TGCAGTGCCATTACTAGGACAGGGGAAAGCGAGCAGTACTTC CSAITRTGESEQYF
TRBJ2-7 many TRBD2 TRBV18 TGTGCCAGCTCACCACAAGGACTAGCGGACGCCTACGAGCAGTACTTC CASSPQGLADAYEQYF
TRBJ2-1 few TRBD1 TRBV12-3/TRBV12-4 TGTGCCAGCAGGCCGGGACAGAACAATGAGCAGTTCTTC CASRPGQNNEQFF
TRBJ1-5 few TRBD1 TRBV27 TGTGCCAGCAGTCCGACAGGGAGCAATCAGCCCCAGCATTTT CASSPTGSNQPQHF
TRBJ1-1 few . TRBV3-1 TGTGCCAGCAGCCAAGTTAGTTCGAACACTGAAGCTTTCTTT CASSQVSSNTEAFF
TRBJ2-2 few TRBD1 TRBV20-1 TGCAGTGCTAGAGATGGGGACAGAAACACCGGGGAGCTGTTTTTT CSARDGDRNTGELFF
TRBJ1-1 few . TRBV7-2 TGTGCCAGCAGCCCTAGGGTAGGTAGTGAAGCTTTCTTT CASSPRVGSEAFF
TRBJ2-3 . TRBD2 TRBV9 TGTGCCAGCAGTGGGGATCTAGCGGGAAATTCAGATACGCAGTATTTT CASSGDLAGNSDTQYF
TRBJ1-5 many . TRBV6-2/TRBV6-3 TGTGCCAGCGGCCGGGCAACTAATCAGCCCCAGCATTTT CASGRATNQPQHF
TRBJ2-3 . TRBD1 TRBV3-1 TGTGCCAGCAGACCCGGGACAGATAGCACAGATACGCAGTATTTT CASRPGTDSTDTQYF
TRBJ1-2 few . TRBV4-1 TGCGCCAGCAGCCAGAGCGCCCTGGGGGCGTACGGCTACACCTTC CASSQSALGAYGYTF
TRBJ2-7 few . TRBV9 TGTGCCAGCAGCATGGGACCCCGTGACGAGCAGTACTTC CASSMGPRDEQYF
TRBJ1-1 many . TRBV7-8 TGTGCCAGCAGCTTAGTAAGAACAGAAAACACTGAAGCTTTCTTT CASSLVRTENTEAFF
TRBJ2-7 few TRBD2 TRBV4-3 TGCGCCAGCAGCCAAGACGAAGCTAGCGGGCTCTACGAGCAGTACTTC CASSQDEASGLYEQYF
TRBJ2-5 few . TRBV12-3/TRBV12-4 TGTGCCAGCAGTTTTCGAGGGGGGGACGAGACCCAGTACTTC CASSFRGGDETQYF
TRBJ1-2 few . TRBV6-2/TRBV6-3 TGTGCCGCCGGAAGTGCGGGAGGCTACACCTTC CAAGSAGGYTF
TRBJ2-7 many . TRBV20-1 TGCAGTGCGGTAGCTAGTACAGCCTACGAGCAGTACTTC CSAVASTAYEQYF
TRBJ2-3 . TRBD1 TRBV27 TGTGCCAGCACCCGGACAGGAAAATCCACAGATACGCAGTATTTT CASTRTGKSTDTQYF
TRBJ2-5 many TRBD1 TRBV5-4 TGTGCCAGCACCTGGGGGACAGGGTTGATGGTTAGCTTAGAGACCCAGTACTTC CASTWGTGLMVSLETQYF
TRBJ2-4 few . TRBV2 TGTGCCAGCAGTGATGCCGGAACACTAGCCAAAAACATTCAGTACTTC CASSDAGTLAKNIQYF
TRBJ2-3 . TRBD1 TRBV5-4 TGTGCCAGCAGCCTGGACAGGGACCATAGCACAGATACGCAGTATTTT CASSLDRDHSTDTQYF